Below, 7 T cell receptor beta chains from the same sample are listed, as sequenced in a study of control samples from healthy donors and cancer patients. TCRdb's copy holds only in-frame clones and misses some; the assay was immunoSEQ multiplex PCR. Altogether approximately 100,000 clones are present, roughly 84% being singletons, with the ten largest covering 38%. Specimen: PBMCs. The receptors shown here come from a man between 70 and 80 years old with lung cancer.

This clone was found a few times. This chain links TRBV7-3 with TRBJ2-6; D is ambiguous. Germline loops: CDR1 SGHTA, CDR2 FQGTGA. The CDR3 is 17 residues long. Trimming shortened V by 6 bases and J by 3 bases, and 18 bases separated the two germline ends. This CDR3 reads CASSPRAAAFGANVLTF. CDR3 DNA sequence: TGTGCCAGCAGTCCTCGGGCGGCAGCTTTTGGGGCCAACGTCCTGACTTTC.

The rearrangement joins TRBV18 to TRBJ2-1; 11 bases fit TRBD2. Losses at the gene ends were 3 bases for V and 7 bases for J; bases not matched to a gene: 2. CDR3 size: 14 residues. Looked up from germline, CDR1 is KGHSH and CDR2 is LQKENI. CDR3 residues: CASSPSGGANEQFF. Written as DNA, the CDR3 is TGTGCCAGCTCACCTAGCGGGGGGGCTAATGAGCAGTTCTTC.

The gene calls are TRBV12-3 or TRBV12-4 and TRBJ1-1; D not resolved. This CDR3 comprises 13 residues. Trimming pared 6 bases from V and 1 base from J, leaving 9 bases between. DNA for the CDR3: TGTGCCAGCAGCTTGAACGGGAACACTGAAGCTTTCTTT. Translation: CASSLNGNTEAFF.

This clone turned up a few times. The chain couples TRBV4-2 to TRBJ1-4, with 7 bases aligning to TRBD1. With 0 bases clipped from V and 8 bases from J, the junction kept 6 bases outside the gene matches. In germline, CDR1 is LGHNA, CDR2 YNFKEQ. The CDR3 is made up of 15 amino acids. This CDR3 reads CASSQDYRGSEKLFF. The CDR3 DNA is TGTGCCAGCAGCCAAGATTACAGGGGTAGCGAAAAACTGTTTTTT.

CDR3 sequence: CASSQGTDLRNTEAFF. The CDR3, as DNA: TGTGCCAGCAGCCAAGGGACAGATCTCCGGAACACTGAAGCTTTCTTT. The chain employs TRBV3-1 (or the pseudogene TRBV3-2) and TRBJ1-1, with D possibly matching TRBD1 (6 bases). The germline V and J ends were trimmed by 1 base and 1 base, with 13 bases remaining between them. Germline V lookup: CDR1 LGHDT, CDR2 YNNKEL (reference sequence). The CDR3 runs to 16 residues.

This rearrangement joins TRBV9 to TRBJ2-1; the D gene is possibly TRBD1 (6 bases). The V end lost 4 bases, the J end lost 2 bases, and 13 bases lay between the germline ends. Germline CDR1 and CDR2: SGDLS and YYNGEE. The CDR3 has 15 residues. Here the CDR3 DNA reads TGTGCCAGCAGCCTAAACAGGGACCCCTACAATGAGCAGTTCTTC. As protein: CASSLNRDPYNEQFF. The variable domain in full, completed from reference TRBV9 and TRBJ2-1, reads DSGVTQTPKHLITATGQRVTLRCSPRSGDLSVYWYQQSLDQGLQFLIQYYNGEERAKGNILERFSAQQFPDLHSELNLSSLELGDSALYFCASSLNRDPYNEQFFGPGTRLTVL.

The chain joins TRBV6-6 to TRBJ1-2, with TRBD1 matching over 9 bases. This CDR3 has 15 residues. J was trimmed by 0 bases and V by 7 bases; bases with no gene match: 6. Germline V CDR1 and CDR2: MNHNY, SVGAGI (reference sequence). The CDR3 DNA reads TGTGCCAGCATCTGGACAGGGGACGCTAACTATGGCTACACCTTC. This gives the protein CASIWTGDANYGYTF.